Below, one T cell receptor (beta chain) is given with its context. Using immunoSEQ multiplex PCR, the repertoire was profiled, and TCRdb retains in-frame clones only, with some absent. The repertoire holds roughly 61,000 clones, with approximately 90% as singletons. Looked up from germline, CDR1 is SGDLS and CDR2 is YYNGEE. CDR3 length equals 17 residues. The V gene lost 4 bases and the J gene lost 0 bases, with 16 bases spanning the gap. This sample is part of a study of OX40 agonist ivuxolimab in advanced cancers. This TCR derives from an adult with an advanced solid tumor such as melanoma, head and neck, liver or kidney cancer. The sequencing used CD4+ or CD8+ T cells sorted from blood, collected in a trial of the OX40 agonist ivuxolimab. V usage is TRBV9 and J usage is TRBJ1-4; D is ambiguous. The CDR3 nucleotides are TGTGCCAGCAGCCCGACGTTGAGAGATGCAACTAATGAAAAACTGTTTTTT. The encoded protein is CASSPTLRDATNEKLFF. The full variable domain, completed using reference TRBV9 and TRBJ1-4, is DSGVTQTPKHLITATGQRVTLRCSPRSGDLSVYWYQQSLDQGLQFLIQYYNGEERAKGNILERFSAQQFPDLHSELNLSSLELGDSALYFCASSPTLRDATNEKLFFGSGTQLSVL.